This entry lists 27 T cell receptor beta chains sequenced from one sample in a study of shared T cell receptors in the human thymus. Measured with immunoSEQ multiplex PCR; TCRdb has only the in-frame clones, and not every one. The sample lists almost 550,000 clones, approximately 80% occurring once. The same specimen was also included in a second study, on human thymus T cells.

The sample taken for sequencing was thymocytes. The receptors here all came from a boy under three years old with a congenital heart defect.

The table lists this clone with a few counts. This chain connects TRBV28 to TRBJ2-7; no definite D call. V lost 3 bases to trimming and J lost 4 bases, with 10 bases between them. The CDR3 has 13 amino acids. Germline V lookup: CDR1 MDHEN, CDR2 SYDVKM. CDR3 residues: CASSFPLRYEQYF. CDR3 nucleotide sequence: TGTGCCAGCAGTTTCCCCTTGAGGTACGAGCAGTACTTC.

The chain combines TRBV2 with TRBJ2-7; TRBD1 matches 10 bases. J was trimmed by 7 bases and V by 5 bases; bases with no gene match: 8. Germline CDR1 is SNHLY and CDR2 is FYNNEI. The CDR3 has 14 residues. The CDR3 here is CASSPRQGAWEQYF. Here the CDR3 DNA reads TGTGCCAGCAGTCCTAGACAGGGGGCTTGGGAGCAGTACTTC.

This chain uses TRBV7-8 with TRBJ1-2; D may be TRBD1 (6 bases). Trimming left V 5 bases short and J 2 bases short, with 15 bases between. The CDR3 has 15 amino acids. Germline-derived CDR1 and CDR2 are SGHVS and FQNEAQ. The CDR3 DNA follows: TGTGCCAGCAGCCCCAACCGGGACACAAACTATGGCTACACCTTC. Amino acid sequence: CASSPNRDTNYGYTF.

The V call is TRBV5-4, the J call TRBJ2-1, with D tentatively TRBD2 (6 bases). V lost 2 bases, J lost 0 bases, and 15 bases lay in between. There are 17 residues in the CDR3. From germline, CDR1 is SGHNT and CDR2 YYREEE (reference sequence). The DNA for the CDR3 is TGTGCCAGCAGCTTCGTGTCCCGGGGGAGCTCCTACAATGAGCAGTTCTTC. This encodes CASSFVSRGSSYNEQFF.

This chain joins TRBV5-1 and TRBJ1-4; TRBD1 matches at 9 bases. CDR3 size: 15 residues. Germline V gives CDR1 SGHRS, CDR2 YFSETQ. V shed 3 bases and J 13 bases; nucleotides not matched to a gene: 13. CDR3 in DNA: TGCGCCAGCAGCTCTCGGACAGGGGCCCCAATGAGACTGTTTTTT. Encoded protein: CASSSRTGAPMRLFF.

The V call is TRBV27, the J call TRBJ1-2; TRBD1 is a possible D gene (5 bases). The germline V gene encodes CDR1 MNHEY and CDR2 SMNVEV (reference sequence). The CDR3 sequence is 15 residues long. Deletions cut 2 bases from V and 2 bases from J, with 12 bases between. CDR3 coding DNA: TGTGCCAGCAGTTTAGGAACAGGCGCAAACTATGGCTACACCTTC. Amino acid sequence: CASSLGTGANYGYTF.

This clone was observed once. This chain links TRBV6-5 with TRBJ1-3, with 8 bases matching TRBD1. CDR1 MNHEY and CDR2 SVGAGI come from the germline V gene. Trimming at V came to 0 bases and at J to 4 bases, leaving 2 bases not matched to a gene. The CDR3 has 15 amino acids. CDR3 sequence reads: CASSYSDRAGNTIYF. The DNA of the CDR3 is TGTGCCAGCAGTTACTCGGACAGGGCCGGAAACACCATATATTTT.

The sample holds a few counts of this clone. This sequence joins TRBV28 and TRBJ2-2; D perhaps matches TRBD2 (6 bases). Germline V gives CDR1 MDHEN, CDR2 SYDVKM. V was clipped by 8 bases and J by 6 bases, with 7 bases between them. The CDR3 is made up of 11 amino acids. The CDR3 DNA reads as TGTGCCAGCGGAGGGCCCGGGGAGCTGTTTTTT. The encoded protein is CASGGPGELFF.

CDR3 loop: CASRSRGGTRSF. Written as DNA, the CDR3 is TGTGCAAGTCGCTCCCGCGGGGGGACCAGGTCTTTT. V gene TRBV12-2 combines with J gene TRBJ1-4. TRBV12-2 is a documented pseudogene. The CDR3 contains 12 residues.

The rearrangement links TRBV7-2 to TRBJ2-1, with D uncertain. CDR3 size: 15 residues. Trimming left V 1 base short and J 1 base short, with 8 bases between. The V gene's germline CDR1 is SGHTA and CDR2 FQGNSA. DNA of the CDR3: TGTGCCAGCAGCTTAGTATTACTATCCTACAATGAGCAGTTCTTC. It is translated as CASSLVLLSYNEQFF.

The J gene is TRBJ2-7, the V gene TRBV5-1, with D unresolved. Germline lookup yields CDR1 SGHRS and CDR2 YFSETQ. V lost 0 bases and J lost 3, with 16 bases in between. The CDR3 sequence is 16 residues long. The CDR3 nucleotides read TGCGCCAGCAGCTTGGTCGGCAGGCCGAAGGTCTACGAGCAGTACTTC. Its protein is CASSLVGRPKVYEQYF. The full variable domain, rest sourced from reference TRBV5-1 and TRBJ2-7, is KAGVTQTPRYLIKTRGQQVTLSCSPISGHRSVSWYQQTPGQGLQFLFEYFSETQRNKGNFPGRFSGRQFSNSRSEMNVSTLELGDSALYLCASSLVGRPKVYEQYFGPGTRLTVT.

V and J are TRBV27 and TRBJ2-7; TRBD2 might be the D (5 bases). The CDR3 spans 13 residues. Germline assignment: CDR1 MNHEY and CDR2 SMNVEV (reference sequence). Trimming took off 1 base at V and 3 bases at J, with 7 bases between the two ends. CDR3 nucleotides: TGTGCCAGCAGTTTATACCGGGACTACGAGCAGTACTTC. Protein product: CASSLYRDYEQYF.

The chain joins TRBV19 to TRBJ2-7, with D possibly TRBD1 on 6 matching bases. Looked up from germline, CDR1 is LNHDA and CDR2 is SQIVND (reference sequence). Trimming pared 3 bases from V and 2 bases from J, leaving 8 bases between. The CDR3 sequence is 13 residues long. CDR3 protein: CASSIGGAYEQYF. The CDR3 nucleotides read TGTGCCAGTAGTATTGGGGGCGCCTACGAGCAGTACTTC.

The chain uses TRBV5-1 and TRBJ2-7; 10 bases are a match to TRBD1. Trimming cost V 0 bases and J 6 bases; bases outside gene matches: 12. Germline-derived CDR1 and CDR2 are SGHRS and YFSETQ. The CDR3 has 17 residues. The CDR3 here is CASSLAITGTGVTEQYF. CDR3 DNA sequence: TGCGCCAGCAGCTTGGCAATTACCGGGACAGGGGTTACCGAGCAGTACTTC.

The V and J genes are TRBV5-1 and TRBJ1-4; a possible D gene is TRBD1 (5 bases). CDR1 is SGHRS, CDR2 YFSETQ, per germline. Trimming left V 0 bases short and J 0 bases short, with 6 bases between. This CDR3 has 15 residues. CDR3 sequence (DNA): TGCGCCAGCAGCTTGGAGACAGCAACTAATGAAAAACTGTTTTTT. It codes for CASSLETATNEKLFF.

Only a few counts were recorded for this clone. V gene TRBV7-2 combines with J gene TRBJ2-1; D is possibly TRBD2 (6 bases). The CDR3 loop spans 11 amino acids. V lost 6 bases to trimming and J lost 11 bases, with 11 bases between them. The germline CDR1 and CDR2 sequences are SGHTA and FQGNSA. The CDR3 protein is CASRAGLQQFF. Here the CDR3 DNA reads TGTGCCAGCAGGGCGGGGTTACAGCAGTTCTTC.

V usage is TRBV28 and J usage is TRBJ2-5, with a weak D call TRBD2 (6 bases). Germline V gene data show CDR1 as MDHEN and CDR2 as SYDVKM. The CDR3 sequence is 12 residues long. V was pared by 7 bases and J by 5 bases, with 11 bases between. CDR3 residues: CASTEGGETQYF. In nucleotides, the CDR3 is TGTGCCAGCACGGAGGGCGGGGAGACCCAGTACTTC.

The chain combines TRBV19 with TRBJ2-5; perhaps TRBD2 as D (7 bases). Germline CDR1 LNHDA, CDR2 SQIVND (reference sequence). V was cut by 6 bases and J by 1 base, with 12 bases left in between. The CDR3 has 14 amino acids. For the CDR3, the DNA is TGTGCCAGTAGGGGGGGGCGGACCCAAGAGACCCAGTACTTC. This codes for CASRGGRTQETQYF.

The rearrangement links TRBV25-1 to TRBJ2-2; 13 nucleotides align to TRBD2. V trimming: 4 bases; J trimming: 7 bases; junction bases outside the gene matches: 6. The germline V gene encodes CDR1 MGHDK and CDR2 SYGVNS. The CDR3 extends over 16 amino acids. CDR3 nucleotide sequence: TGTGCCAGCAGTGGCACTAGCGGGAGGGCGATCGGGGAGCTGTTTTTT. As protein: CASSGTSGRAIGELFF. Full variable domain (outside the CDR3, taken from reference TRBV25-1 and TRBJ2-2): EADIYQTPRYLVIGTGKKITLECSQTMGHDKMYWYQQDPGMELHLIHYSYGVNSTEKGDLSSESTVSRIRTEHFPLTLESARPSHTSQYLCASSGTSGRAIGELFFGEGSRLTVL.

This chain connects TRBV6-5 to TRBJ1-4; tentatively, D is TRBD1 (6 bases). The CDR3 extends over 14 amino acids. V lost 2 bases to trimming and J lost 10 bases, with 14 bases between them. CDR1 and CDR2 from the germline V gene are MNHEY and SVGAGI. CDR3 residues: CASSYGDNRGKLFF. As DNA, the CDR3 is TGTGCCAGCAGTTACGGGGACAATAGGGGAAAACTGTTTTTT.

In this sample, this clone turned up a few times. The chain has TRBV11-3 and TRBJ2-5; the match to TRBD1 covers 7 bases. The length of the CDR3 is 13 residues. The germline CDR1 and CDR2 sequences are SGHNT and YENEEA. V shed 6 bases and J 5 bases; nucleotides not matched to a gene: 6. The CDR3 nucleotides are TGTGCCAGCAGAAGGGGGCAGGGTGAGACCCAGTACTTC. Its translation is CASRRGQGETQYF.

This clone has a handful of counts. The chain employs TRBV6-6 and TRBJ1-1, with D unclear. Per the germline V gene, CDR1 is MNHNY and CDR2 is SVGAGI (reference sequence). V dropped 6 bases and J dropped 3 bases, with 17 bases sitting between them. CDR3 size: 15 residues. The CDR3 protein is CASSPPTLRDTEAFF. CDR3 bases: TGTGCCAGCAGCCCCCCGACCCTGAGGGACACTGAAGCTTTCTTT.

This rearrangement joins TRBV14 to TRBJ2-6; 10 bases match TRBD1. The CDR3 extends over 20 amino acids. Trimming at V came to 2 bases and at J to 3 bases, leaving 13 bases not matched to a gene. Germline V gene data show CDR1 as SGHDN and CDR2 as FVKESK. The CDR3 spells CASSQRTRQGALVGANVLTF. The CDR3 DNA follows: TGTGCCAGCAGCCAAAGAACGAGACAGGGGGCGCTTGTTGGGGCCAACGTCCTGACTTTC. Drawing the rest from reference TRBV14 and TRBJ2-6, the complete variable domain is EAGVTQFPSHSVIEKGQTVTLRCDPISGHDNLYWYRRVMGKEIKFLLHFVKESKQDESGMPNNRFLAERTGGTYSTLKVQPAELEDSGVYFCASSQRTRQGALVGANVLTFGAGSRLTVL.

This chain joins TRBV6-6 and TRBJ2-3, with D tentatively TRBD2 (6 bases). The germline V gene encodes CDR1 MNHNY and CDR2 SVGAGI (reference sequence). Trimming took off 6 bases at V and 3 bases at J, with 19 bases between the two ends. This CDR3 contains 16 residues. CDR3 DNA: TGTGCCAGCAGCCCTCCGCTAGCGCGAGATACAGATACGCAGTATTTT. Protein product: CASSPPLARDTDTQYF.

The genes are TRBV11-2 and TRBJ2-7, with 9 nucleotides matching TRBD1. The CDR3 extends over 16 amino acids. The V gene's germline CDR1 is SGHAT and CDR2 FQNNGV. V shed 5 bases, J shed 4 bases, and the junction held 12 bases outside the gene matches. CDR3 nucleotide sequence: TGTGCCAGCAGCCGTCAACCAGGGACAGGGTTTTACGAGCAGTACTTC. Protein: CASSRQPGTGFYEQYF.

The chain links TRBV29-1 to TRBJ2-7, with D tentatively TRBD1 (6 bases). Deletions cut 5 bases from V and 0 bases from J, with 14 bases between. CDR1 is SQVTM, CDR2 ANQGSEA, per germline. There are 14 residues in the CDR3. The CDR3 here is CSVLDRSSSYEQYF. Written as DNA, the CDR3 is TGCAGCGTTTTAGACAGGTCCAGCTCCTACGAGCAGTACTTC.

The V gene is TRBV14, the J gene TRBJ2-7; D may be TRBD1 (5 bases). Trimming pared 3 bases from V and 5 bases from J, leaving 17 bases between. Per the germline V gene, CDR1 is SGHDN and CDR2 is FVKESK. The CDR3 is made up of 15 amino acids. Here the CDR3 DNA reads TGTGCCAGCAGCCACCTAGGGCAGGGCAGCCACGAGCAGTACTTC. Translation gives CASSHLGQGSHEQYF.